This T cell receptor (beta chain) was observed in a study of beta chain features in type 1 diabetes. Trimming took 8 bases from V and 2 from J; bases not matched to a gene: 5. The CDR3 totals 14 residues. From germline, CDR1 is MNHEY and CDR2 SMNVEV (reference sequence). Every bit of the isolated RNA underwent reverse transcription, so sequencing read expressed TCRB transcripts. Clones were read by immunoSEQ multiplex PCR, and TCRdb kept only the in-frame ones, dropping some. The table has 810,000 or so clones, roughly 15% seen once. This clone was found a few times. The sequence was obtained from a woman younger than 30 in good health. This chain links TRBV27 with TRBJ2-1; TRBD2 agrees at 8 bases. The sequencing sample was made of naive CD4+ T cells from blood. The CDR3: CASVGLGPYNEQFF. CDR3 nucleotide sequence: TGTGCCAGCGTGGGACTAGGGCCCTACAATGAGCAGTTCTTC.